The T cell receptor (beta chain) under discussion was sequenced for a study of response to subunit inactivated influenza vaccine. A few counts support this clonotype. The CDR3 extends over 16 amino acids. Germline CDR1 and CDR2: SGHVS and FQNEAQ. The V end was cut by 5 bases, the J end by 0 bases, with 11 bases between. TCRdb re-derived calls from the RT-PCR reads in MiXCR, one entry per CDR3 protein. Among approximately 170,000 distinct CDR3 sequences listed, about 12% were seen once. Separately, the same data were catalogued under a study of T cells expressing NK-cell markers. That paper adds: In generating TCR beta cDNA, 5'RACE template switching with UMIs was used.

This sequence joins TRBV7-8 and TRBJ2-6; D not resolved. Sequencing used CD8+ T cells sorted from PBMCs, obtained less than 13 days after vaccination. The source of this sequence is a man in his fifties or sixties who received an inactivated influenza vaccine. Here the CDR3 reads CASSHDRSSGANVLTF. As DNA, the CDR3 is TGTGCCAGCAGCCACGACCGCAGCTCTGGGGCCAACGTCCTGACTTTC.